The present T cell receptor (beta chain) was sequenced within a study of cytomegalovirus exposure and HLA in healthy donors. Study information: A previous analysis identified approximately 110 million unique TCR beta sequences derived from some 200 million T cells. Study-wide points: Sequencing likely generated an artifact that appeared as a cluster of highly shared sequence variants. Many donors shared some public TCRs, even though most TCR sequences were rare. Associated with cytomegalovirus, according to the listing, were around 170 TCR beta chains.

Remarks on this clone: Its cognate antigen is unknown.

The V gene's germline CDR1 is SGHDT and CDR2 YYEEEE. V gave up 3 bases and J gave up 4 bases; unmatched junction bases: 3. CDR3 length equals 14 residues. The PCR contained 60 Vbeta and 13 Jbeta primers. Sequencing used immunoSEQ multiplex PCR; TCRdb keeps in-frame clones, though not all of them. The data contain 150,000 to 200,000 clones, roughly 79% of them singletons. The sequence came from a man in his fifties or sixties in good health and CMV-seropositive. The sequencing sample was made of PBMCs. V is TRBV5-6 and J is TRBJ2-3; 9 bases are a match to TRBD1. CDR3 DNA sequence: TGTGCCAGCAGCTGGGGGACAGGGTCAGATACGCAGTATTTT. This translates into CASSWGTGSDTQYF.